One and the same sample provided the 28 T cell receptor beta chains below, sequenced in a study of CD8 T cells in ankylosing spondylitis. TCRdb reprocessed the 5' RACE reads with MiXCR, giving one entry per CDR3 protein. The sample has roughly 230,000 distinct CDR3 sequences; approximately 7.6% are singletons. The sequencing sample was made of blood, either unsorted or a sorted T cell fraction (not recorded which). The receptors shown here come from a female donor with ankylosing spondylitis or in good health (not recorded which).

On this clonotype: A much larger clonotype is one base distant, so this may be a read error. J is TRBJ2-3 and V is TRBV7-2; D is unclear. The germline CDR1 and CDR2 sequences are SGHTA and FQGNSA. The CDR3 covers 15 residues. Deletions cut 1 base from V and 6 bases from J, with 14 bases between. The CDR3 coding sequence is TGTGCCAGCAGCTTAGAGAGGACCGCCTCCGATACGCAGTATTTT. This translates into CASSLERTASDTQYF.

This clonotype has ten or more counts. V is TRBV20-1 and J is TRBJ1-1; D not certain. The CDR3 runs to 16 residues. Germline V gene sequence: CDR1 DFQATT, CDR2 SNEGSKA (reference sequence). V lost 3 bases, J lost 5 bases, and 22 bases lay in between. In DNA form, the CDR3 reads TGCAGTGCTAGGGGCCAGGCCGCAAGTTTAGGAACTGAAGCTTTCTTT. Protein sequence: CSARGQAASLGTEAFF.

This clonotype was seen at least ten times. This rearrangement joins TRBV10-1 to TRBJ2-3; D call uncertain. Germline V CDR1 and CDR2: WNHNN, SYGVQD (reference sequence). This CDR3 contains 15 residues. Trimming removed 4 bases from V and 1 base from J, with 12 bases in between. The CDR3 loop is CASSVFKMGTDTQYF. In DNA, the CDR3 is TGCGCCAGCAGTGTATTTAAAATGGGCACAGATACGCAGTATTTT.

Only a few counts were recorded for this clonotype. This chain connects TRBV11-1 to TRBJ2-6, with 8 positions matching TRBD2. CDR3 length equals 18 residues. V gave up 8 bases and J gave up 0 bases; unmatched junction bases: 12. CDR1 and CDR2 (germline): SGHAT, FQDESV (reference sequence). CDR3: CASGASGRADSGANVLTF. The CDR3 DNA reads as TGTGCCAGCGGAGCTAGCGGGCGGGCCGACTCTGGGGCCAACGTCCTGACTTTC.

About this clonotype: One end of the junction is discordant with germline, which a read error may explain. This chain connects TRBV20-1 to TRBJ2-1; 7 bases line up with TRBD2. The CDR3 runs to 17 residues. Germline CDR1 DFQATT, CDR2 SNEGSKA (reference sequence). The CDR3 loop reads CCARASGKASSYNEQFF. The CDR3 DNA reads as TGCTGTGCTAGGGCGAGCGGGAAAGCCAGCTCCTACAATGAGCAGTTCTTC.

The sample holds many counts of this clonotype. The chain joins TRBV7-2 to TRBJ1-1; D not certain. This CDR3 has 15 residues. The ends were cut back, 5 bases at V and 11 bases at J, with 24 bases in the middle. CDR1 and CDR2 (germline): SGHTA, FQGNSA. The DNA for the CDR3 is TGTGCCAGCAGCGGCGATAGACTGGGGTCTATAACGGCTTTCTTT. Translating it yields CASSGDRLGSITAFF.

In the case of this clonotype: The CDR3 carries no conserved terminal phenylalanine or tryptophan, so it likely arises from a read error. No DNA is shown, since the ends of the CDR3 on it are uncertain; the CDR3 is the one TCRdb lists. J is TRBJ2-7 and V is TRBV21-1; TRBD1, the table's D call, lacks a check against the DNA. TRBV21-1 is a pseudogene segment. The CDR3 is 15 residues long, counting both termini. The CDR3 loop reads CASSPQGGASYEQYI.

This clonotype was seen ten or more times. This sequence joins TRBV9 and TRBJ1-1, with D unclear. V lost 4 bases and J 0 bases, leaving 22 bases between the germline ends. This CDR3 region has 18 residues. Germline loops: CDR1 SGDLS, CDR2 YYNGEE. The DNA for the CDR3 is TGTGCCAGCAGCCAGAATACCGGACGGCCGACAATGAACACTGAAGCTTTCTTT. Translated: CASSQNTGRPTMNTEAFF.

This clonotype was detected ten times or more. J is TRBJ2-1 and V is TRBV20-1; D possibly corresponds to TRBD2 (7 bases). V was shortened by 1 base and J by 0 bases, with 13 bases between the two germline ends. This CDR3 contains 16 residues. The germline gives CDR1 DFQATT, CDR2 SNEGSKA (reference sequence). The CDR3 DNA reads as TGCAGTGCTAGAGTGGGGGGGCTTCGCTCCTACAATGAGCAGTTCTTC. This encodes CSARVGGLRSYNEQFF.

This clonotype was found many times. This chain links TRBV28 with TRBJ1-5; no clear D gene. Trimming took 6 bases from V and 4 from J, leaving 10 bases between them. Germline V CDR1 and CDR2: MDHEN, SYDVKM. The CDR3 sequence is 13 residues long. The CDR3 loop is CASRQTLNQPQHF. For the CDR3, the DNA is TGTGCCAGCAGACAGACCCTTAATCAGCCCCAGCATTTT.

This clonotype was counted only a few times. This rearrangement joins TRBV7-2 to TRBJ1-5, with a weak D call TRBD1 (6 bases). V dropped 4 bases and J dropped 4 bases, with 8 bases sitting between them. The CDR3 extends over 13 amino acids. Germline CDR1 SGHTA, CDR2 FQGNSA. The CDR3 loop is CASSSGQNQPQHF. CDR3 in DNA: TGTGCCAGCAGCTCCGGACAGAATCAGCCCCAGCATTTT.

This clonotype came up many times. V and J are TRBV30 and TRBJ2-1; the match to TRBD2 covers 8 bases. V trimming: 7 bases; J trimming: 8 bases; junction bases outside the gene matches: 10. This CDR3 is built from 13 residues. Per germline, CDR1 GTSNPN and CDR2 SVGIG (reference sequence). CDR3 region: CASRGLGPDEQFF. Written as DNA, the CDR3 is TGTGCCTCAAGGGGACTAGGGCCCGATGAGCAGTTCTTC.

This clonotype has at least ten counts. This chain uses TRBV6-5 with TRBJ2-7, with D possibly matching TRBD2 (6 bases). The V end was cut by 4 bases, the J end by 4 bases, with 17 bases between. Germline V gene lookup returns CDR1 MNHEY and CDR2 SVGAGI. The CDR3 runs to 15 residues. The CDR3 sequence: CASSLGGLGGYEQYF. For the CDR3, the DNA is TGTGCCAGCAGTTTGGGGGGACTCGGCGGGTACGAGCAGTACTTC.

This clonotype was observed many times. CDR3: CASSLATGFYGYTF. The CDR3 bases are TGTGCCAGCAGCTTGGCGACAGGGTTCTATGGCTACACCTTC. The chain carries TRBV7-2 and TRBJ1-2; 7 bases agree with TRBD1. CDR1 is SGHTA, CDR2 FQGNSA, per germline. CDR3 length: 14 amino acids. The V gene end was trimmed by 3 bases and the J gene end by 4 bases; junction bases not matched to a gene: 5.

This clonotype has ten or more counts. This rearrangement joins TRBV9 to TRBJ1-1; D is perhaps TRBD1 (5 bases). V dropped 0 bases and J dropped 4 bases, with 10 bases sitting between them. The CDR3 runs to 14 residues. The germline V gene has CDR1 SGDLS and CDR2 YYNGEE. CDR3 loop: CASSVGGRGTEAFF. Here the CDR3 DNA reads TGTGCCAGCAGCGTAGGGGGCAGAGGCACTGAAGCTTTCTTT.

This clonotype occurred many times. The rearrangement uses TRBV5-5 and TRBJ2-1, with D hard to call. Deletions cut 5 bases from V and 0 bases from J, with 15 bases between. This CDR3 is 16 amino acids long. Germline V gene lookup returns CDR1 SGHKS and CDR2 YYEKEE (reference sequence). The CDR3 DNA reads TGTGCCAGCAGTTGGGCGGTAAGCAGCTCCTACAATGAGCAGTTCTTC. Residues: CASSWAVSSSYNEQFF.

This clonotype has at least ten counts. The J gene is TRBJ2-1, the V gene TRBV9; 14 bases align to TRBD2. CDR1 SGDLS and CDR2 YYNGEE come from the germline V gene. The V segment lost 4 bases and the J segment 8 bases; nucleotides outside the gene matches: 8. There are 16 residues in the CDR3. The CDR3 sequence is CASSPHRLAGGDEQFF. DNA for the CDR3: TGTGCCAGCAGCCCCCATAGACTAGCGGGAGGGGATGAGCAGTTCTTC.

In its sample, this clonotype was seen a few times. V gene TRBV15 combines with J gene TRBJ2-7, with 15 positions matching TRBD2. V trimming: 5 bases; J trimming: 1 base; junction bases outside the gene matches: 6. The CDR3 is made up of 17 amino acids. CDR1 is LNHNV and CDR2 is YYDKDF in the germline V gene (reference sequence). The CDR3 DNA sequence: TGTGCCACCAGCGTCGGACTAGCGGGAGGGCCTTCCTACGAGCAGTACTTC. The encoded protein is CATSVGLAGGPSYEQYF.

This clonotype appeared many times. The CDR3 loop is CASSSRLAGYNEQFF. The CDR3 DNA sequence: TGTGCCAGCAGTTCCCGACTAGCAGGGTACAATGAGCAGTTCTTC. The chain uses TRBV28 and TRBJ2-1; 7 bases map to TRBD2. V was clipped by 4 bases and J by 4 bases; unmatched bases: 7. CDR1 is MDHEN, CDR2 SYDVKM, per germline. The CDR3 loop spans 15 amino acids.

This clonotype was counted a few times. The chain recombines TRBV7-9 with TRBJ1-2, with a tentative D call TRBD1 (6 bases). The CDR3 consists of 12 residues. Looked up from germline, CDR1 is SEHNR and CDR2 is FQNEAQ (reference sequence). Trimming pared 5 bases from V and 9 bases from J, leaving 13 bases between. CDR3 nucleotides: TGTGCCAGCAGCACCACAGGGACAAGCTACACCTTC. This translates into CASSTTGTSYTF.

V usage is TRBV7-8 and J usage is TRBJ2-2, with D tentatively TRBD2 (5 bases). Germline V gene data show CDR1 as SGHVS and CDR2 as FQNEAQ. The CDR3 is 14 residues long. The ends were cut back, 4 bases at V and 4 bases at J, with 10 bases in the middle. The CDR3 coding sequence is TGTGCCAGCAGCTCCGGGATGGGCACCGGGGAGCTGTTTTTT. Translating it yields CASSSGMGTGELFF.

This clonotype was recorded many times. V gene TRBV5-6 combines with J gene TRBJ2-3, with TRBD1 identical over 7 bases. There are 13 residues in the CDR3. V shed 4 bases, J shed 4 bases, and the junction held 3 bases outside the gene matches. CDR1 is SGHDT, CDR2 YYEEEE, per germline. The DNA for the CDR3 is TGTGCCAGCAGCCGAGACAGGGCAGATACGCAGTATTTT. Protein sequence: CASSRDRADTQYF.

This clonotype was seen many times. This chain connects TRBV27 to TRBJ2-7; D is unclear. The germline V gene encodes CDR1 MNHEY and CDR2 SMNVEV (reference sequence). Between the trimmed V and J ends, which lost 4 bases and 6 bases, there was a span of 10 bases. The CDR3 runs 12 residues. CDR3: CASSSRRREQYF. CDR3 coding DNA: TGTGCCAGCAGTTCCCGACGCCGCGAGCAGTACTTC.

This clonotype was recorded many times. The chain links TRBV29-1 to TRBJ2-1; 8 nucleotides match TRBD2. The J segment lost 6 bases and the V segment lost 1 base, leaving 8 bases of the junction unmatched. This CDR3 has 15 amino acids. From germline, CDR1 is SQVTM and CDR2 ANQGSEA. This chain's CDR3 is CSVEVSGSLFNEQFF. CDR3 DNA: TGCAGCGTTGAAGTCAGCGGGAGCTTGTTCAATGAGCAGTTCTTC.

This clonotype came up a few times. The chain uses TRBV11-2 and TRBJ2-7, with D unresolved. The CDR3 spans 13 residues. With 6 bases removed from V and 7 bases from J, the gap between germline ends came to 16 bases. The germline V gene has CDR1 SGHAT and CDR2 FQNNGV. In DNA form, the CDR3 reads TGTGCCAGCAGGCTAAACCTAGAGATAGAGCAGTACTTC. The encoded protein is CASRLNLEIEQYF.

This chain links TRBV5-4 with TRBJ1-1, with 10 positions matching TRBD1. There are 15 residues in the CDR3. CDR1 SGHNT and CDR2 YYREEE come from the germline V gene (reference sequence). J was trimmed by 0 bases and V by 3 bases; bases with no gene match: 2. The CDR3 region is CASSSGQGLNTEAFF. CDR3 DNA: TGTGCCAGCAGCTCGGGACAGGGGTTGAACACTGAAGCTTTCTTT. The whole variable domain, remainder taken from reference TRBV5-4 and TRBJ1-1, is ETGVTQSPTHLIKTRGQQVTLRCSSQSGHNTVSWYQQALGQGPQFIFQYYREEENGRGNFPPRFSGLQFPNYSSELNVNALELDDSALYLCASSSGQGLNTEAFFGQGTRLTVV.

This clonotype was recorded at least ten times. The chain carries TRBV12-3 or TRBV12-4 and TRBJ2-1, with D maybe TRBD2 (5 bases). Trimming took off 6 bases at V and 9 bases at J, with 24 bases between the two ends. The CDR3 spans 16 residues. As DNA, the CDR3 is TGTGCCAGCAGCCCTTTAAGAGGGAGAGGTCCATTTGAGCAGTTCTTC. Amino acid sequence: CASSPLRGRGPFEQFF.

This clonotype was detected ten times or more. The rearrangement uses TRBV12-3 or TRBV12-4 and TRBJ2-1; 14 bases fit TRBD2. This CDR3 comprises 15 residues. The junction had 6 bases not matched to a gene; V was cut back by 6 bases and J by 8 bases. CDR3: CASSPGLAGAYEQFF. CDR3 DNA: TGTGCCAGCAGCCCGGGACTAGCGGGAGCATATGAGCAGTTCTTC.